A single T cell receptor (beta chain) is shown here with its context. Germline trimming cut 2 bases from V and 4 bases from J; bases unmatched to any gene: 5. Looked up from germline, CDR1 is MNHEY and CDR2 is SVGAGI. The CDR3 contains 15 residues. Sequencing libraries for TCR beta were prepared with iRepertoire HTBI primers and Arm-PCR of CDR3 regions. TCRdb called the multiplex PCR reads again in MiXCR, with one record for every CDR3 protein. The repertoire holds 400,000 to 500,000 distinct CDR3 sequences, with about a sixth as singletons. The time point is: newly diagnosed GD, antithyroid drugs for less than 3 months. PBMCs provided the RNA from which the TCR library was made. This entry belongs to a study of regulatory T cells in long-lasting Graves disease. This sample also appeared in a second study, on T cells in Graves' hyperthyroidism and ophthalmopathy.

The TCR sequence derives from a young woman with Graves disease. The chain recombines TRBV6-5 with TRBJ2-1; TRBD1 matches 7 bases. This sample comprised peripheral blood mononuclear cells (PBMCs), obtained at new diagnosis, from a patient treated with antithyroid drugs. The CDR3 spells CASSYKGAWYNEQFF. The CDR3 nucleotides read TGTGCCAGCAGTTACAAGGGGGCATGGTACAATGAGCAGTTCTTC.